The T cell receptor (beta chain) under discussion was sequenced for a study of cytomegalovirus exposure and HLA in healthy donors. Method: immunoSEQ multiplex PCR; TCRdb's copy keeps in-frame clones and lacks some. This sample has more than 250,000 clones, with 86% found just once. Looked up from germline, CDR1 is SGDLS and CDR2 is YYNGEE. This CDR3 spans 16 amino acids. V was cut by 0 bases and J by 2 bases, with 14 bases left in between. Sequencing was carried out using PBMCs. The receptor was derived from a woman younger than 35 in good health and CMV-seronegative. The rearrangement uses TRBV9 and TRBJ1-2, with D unclear. The DNA for the CDR3 is TGTGCCAGCAGCGTAGGAGTCGGCAGCGCCAACTATGGCTACACCTTC. Its translation: CASSVGVGSANYGYTF.